These T cell receptor beta chains were read from a single sample in a study of blood T cell repertoires in COVID-19. The assay was immunoSEQ multiplex PCR, and TCRdb's table has in-frame clones only and misses some. Of more than 250,000 clones in the sample, nearly 90% were seen once. Sequenced: PBMCs or T cells enriched from blood (not recorded which). The source of these receptors is a woman aged 25-40 years who had recovered from COVID-19. Each CDR3 is given with its conserved first and last residue. Each record gives: clone size, J gene, V gene, D gene, CDR3 DNA, CDR3 protein. The D gene is left open where the match is weak. The size entry is marked missing in some rows and otherwise reads once, few, many or a size class.

size: .; J: TRBJ1-4; V: TRBV7-9; D: .; DNA: TGTGCCAGCAGCTTTTGGACAGACGTTAATGAAAAACTGTTTTTT; CDR3: CASSFWTDVNEKLFF
size: .; J: TRBJ2-3; V: TRBV5-5; D: TRBD1; DNA: TGTGCCAGCAGCTTTACCGGGACAGGTTTGAATACGCAGTATTTT; CDR3: CASSFTGTGLNTQYF
size: once; J: TRBJ1-5; V: TRBV30; D: .; DNA: TGTGCCTGGATAAATCAGCCCCAGCATTTT; CDR3: CAWINQPQHF
size: .; J: TRBJ1-5; V: TRBV19; D: .; DNA: TGTGCCAGTAGTATAAAGCGGACCGGCCAGCCCCAGCATTTT; CDR3: CASSIKRTGQPQHF
size: .; J: TRBJ1-4; V: TRBV5-4; D: .; DNA: TGTGCCAGCAGCTTGGAACCCGGGGAAAAACTGTTTTTT; CDR3: CASSLEPGEKLFF
size: .; J: TRBJ1-2; V: TRBV6-2/TRBV6-3; D: TRBD1; DNA: TGTGCCAGCAGTGATCTACCCGGGACAGGGCTCGGCTACACCTTC; CDR3: CASSDLPGTGLGYTF
size: .; J: TRBJ1-4; V: TRBV18; D: .; DNA: TGTGCCAGCTCACCCGAACTTGCAACTAATGAAAAACTGTTTTTT; CDR3: CASSPELATNEKLFF
size: .; J: TRBJ2-7; V: TRBV7-9; D: TRBD1; DNA: TGTGCCAGCAGCCCCCACAAGACAGGGGGCTTGGGAGAGCAGTACTTC; CDR3: CASSPHKTGGLGEQYF
size: .; J: TRBJ1-3; V: TRBV5-1; D: TRBD1; DNA: TGCGCCAGCAGCCAGACAGGGGTTGGAAACACCATATATTTT; CDR3: CASSQTGVGNTIYF
size: once; J: TRBJ1-1; V: TRBV18; D: .; DNA: TGTGCCAGCTCACCGGCAGCGATGAACACTGAAGCTTTCTTT; CDR3: CASSPAAMNTEAFF
size: few; J: TRBJ1-2; V: TRBV19; D: TRBD1; DNA: TGTGCCAGCCGACTGCAGGGGGCCTTAGGCTATGGCTACACCTTC; CDR3: CASRLQGALGYGYTF
size: once; J: TRBJ1-1; V: TRBV3-1/TRBV3-2; D: TRBD1; DNA: TGTGCCAGCAGTCAGGGTCTGACAGGGGTAAGAAGAAACACTGAAGCTTTCTTT; CDR3: CASSQGLTGVRRNTEAFF
size: .; J: TRBJ2-7; V: TRBV5-1; D: .; DNA: TGCGCCAGCAGCTTGAGCAGGGGCGCGAGGTACGAGCAGTACTTC; CDR3: CASSLSRGARYEQYF
size: .; J: TRBJ2-2; V: TRBV19; D: .; DNA: TGTGCCAGTAAAGGGACTCAAATCGGAACCGGGGAGCTGTTTTTT; CDR3: CASKGTQIGTGELFF
size: .; J: TRBJ2-4; V: TRBV7-8; D: .; DNA: TGTGCCAGCAGCTTAGGACAGCTGCTAGCCAAAAACATTCAGTACTTC; CDR3: CASSLGQLLAKNIQYF